Shown below are 31 T cell receptor beta chains from a single sample sequenced in a study of cytomegalovirus exposure and HLA in healthy donors. PCR used 60 Vbeta primers and 13 Jbeta primers. Sequencing was performed with immunoSEQ multiplex PCR; in TCRdb, only in-frame clones are kept and a portion is missing. The data show some 200,000 clones, with over 80% seen just once and roughly 0.75% held by the top ten. The sequencing sample was made of PBMCs. The receptors derive from a boy between 2 and 10 years old in good health and CMV-seronegative.

Details on this clone: Other DNA sequences within the sample encode an identical CDR3. The chain is built from TRBV19 and TRBJ2-5; 8 positions agree with TRBD2. The length of the CDR3 is 12 residues. CDR1 and CDR2 from the germline V gene are LNHDA and SQIVND (reference sequence). The trim removed 5 bases at V and 5 bases at J, leaving 1 base unmatched. CDR3 nucleotide sequence: TGTGCCAGTAGTTCGGGGGGGGAGACCCAGTACTTC. Translating it yields CASSSGGETQYF.

J is TRBJ2-7 and V is TRBV6-5; 7 nucleotides align to TRBD1. Germline V lookup: CDR1 MNHEY, CDR2 SVGAGI. The V gene end was trimmed by 0 bases and the J gene end by 6 bases; junction bases not matched to a gene: 8. The CDR3 sequence is 15 residues long. This chain's CDR3 is CASSYSDRPTAEQYF. The CDR3 DNA is TGTGCCAGCAGTTACTCGGACAGGCCCACGGCCGAGCAGTACTTC.

This clone has just a few counts. The V call is TRBV6-1, the J call TRBJ1-2; a weak D match, TRBD1 (6 bases). Germline CDR1 MNHNS, CDR2 SASEGT. CDR3 size: 16 residues. Trimming shortened V by 1 base and J by 1 base, and 13 bases separated the two germline ends. The CDR3 nucleotides read TGTGCCAGCAGTGAAGACGGGGACACCCGTAACTATGGCTACACCTTC. This encodes CASSEDGDTRNYGYTF.

This clone came up a few times. The CDR3 coding sequence is TGTGCCAGCACTCTAGCGGGCGAGCAGTACTTC. Translation: CASTLAGEQYF. This rearrangement joins TRBV6-5 to TRBJ2-7, with 8 bases that match TRBD2. The germline CDR1 and CDR2 sequences are MNHEY and SVGAGI. Trimming removed 7 bases from V and 6 bases from J; junction bases left unmatched: 2. The CDR3 runs 11 residues.

The chain has TRBV5-1 and TRBJ1-5; TRBD1 matches at 7 bases. V shed 3 bases and J 6 bases; nucleotides not matched to a gene: 9. The CDR3 has 15 amino acids. Germline values: CDR1 SGHRS, CDR2 YFSETQ. The CDR3 nucleotides read TGCGCCAGCAGCTGGGACAGTATAACGGGTCAGCCCCAGCATTTT. Residues: CASSWDSITGQPQHF.

The gene calls are TRBV28 and TRBJ2-7; 9 bases map to TRBD1. The CDR3 has 16 residues. Germline CDR1 is MDHEN and CDR2 is SYDVKM. The V and J ends lost 4 bases and 3 bases, in that order; junction bases with no gene match: 10. The DNA for the CDR3 is TGTGCCAGCAGTTCCACAGGGGGCCTAAGTCACTACGAGCAGTACTTC. Translation: CASSSTGGLSHYEQYF.

The rearrangement uses TRBV27 and TRBJ2-7; D is unclear. The CDR3 has 13 amino acids. Germline-derived CDR1 and CDR2 are MNHEY and SMNVEV (reference sequence). V was trimmed by 5 bases and J by 0 bases, leaving 8 bases between them. CDR3 bases: TGTGCCAGCAGTCTGACAATCTCCTACGAGCAGTACTTC. Encoded protein: CASSLTISYEQYF.

The genes are TRBV12-5 and TRBJ1-6; no definite D call. Trimming removed 1 base from V and 13 bases from J, with 14 bases in between. The CDR3 runs 14 residues. Germline lookup yields CDR1 LGHNT and CDR2 FRNRAP. CDR3 coding DNA: TGTGCTAGTGGTTTGGCACCCGCTCTCGCGCCCCTCCACTTT. This codes for CASGLAPALAPLHF.

This chain joins TRBV28 and TRBJ2-5; a possible D gene is TRBD2 (6 bases). Germline loops: CDR1 MDHEN, CDR2 SYDVKM. The V end lost 5 bases, the J end lost 2 bases, and 12 bases lay between the germline ends. The CDR3 length is 14 residues. In nucleotides, the CDR3 is TGTGCCAGCAGTCGCGGGACTGAACAAGAGACCCAGTACTTC. Its translation: CASSRGTEQETQYF.

J is TRBJ2-7 and V is TRBV29-1; 8 bases align to TRBD1. CDR1 and CDR2 (germline): SQVTM, ANQGSEA. V was pared by 6 bases and J by 4 bases, with 11 bases of the junction left unmatched. This CDR3 spans 14 amino acids. The CDR3 sequence: CSVAVGTGPYEQYF. The CDR3 region has the DNA TGCAGCGTGGCGGTCGGGACAGGACCTTACGAGCAGTACTTC.

The rearrangement links TRBV5-4 to TRBJ2-1; 7 nucleotides match TRBD2. Germline lookup yields CDR1 SGHNT and CDR2 YYREEE (reference sequence). V lost 1 base and J lost 6; bases outside the gene matches: 10. The CDR3 runs 16 residues. CDR3 nucleotides: TGTGCCAGCAGCTTGTACACCGGGACTACCCCCAATGAGCAGTTCTTC. Translated, it gives CASSLYTGTTPNEQFF.

V and J are TRBV5-1 and TRBJ2-6; 10 bases agree with TRBD1. V was clipped by 5 bases and J by 4 bases; unmatched bases: 12. Per the germline V gene, CDR1 is SGHRS and CDR2 is YFSETQ. The CDR3 sequence is 18 residues long. The CDR3 DNA reads as TGCGCCAGCAGGCCGGGACAGGGGACGGTGTCGGGGGCCAACGTCCTGACTTTC. It specifies CASRPGQGTVSGANVLTF.

This clone was seen more than once but under ten times. This chain uses TRBV5-6 with TRBJ1-2; possible D gene TRBD1, 6 bases. CDR1 is SGHDT, CDR2 YYEEEE, per germline. V was pared by 4 bases and J by 0 bases, with 16 bases between. The CDR3 spans 16 residues. CDR3 protein: CASSPMGGPPNYGYTF. The CDR3 DNA is TGTGCCAGCAGCCCGATGGGGGGGCCGCCTAACTATGGCTACACCTTC.

V is TRBV7-9 and J is TRBJ2-7, with TRBD2 as a possible D gene (6 bases). Germline values: CDR1 SEHNR, CDR2 FQNEAQ (reference sequence). The CDR3 is 16 residues long. V dropped 5 bases and J dropped 3 bases, with 20 bases sitting between them. CDR3 loop: CASSPGLADANYEQYF. The CDR3 bases are TGTGCCAGCAGCCCGGGACTCGCTGATGCTAACTACGAGCAGTACTTC.

The chain joins TRBV7-3 to TRBJ2-1, with 8 bases matching TRBD2. V gave up 6 bases and J gave up 6 bases; unmatched junction bases: 4. The CDR3 extends over 13 amino acids. Germline assignment: CDR1 SGHTA and CDR2 FQGTGA. The chain's CDR3 is CASSRLATNEQFF. Written as DNA, the CDR3 is TGTGCCAGCAGTCGACTAGCGACCAATGAGCAGTTCTTC.

This chain connects TRBV5-6 to TRBJ2-3; 10 positions match TRBD2. There are 14 residues in the CDR3. Germline CDR1 and CDR2: SGHDT and YYEEEE. The trim removed 4 bases at V and 11 bases at J, leaving 10 bases unmatched. The chain's CDR3 is CASSPSGGRGRQYF. CDR3 coding DNA: TGTGCCAGCAGCCCTAGCGGGGGTCGGGGCAGGCAGTATTTT.

The J gene is TRBJ1-4, the V gene TRBV11-2; 8 bases align to TRBD1. The junction had 8 bases not matched to a gene; V was cut back by 5 bases and J by 3 bases. Germline CDR1 reads SGHAT; CDR2 reads FQNNGV. The CDR3 has 16 residues. The CDR3 protein is CASSNVDREANEKLFF. The CDR3 DNA follows: TGTGCCAGCAGCAACGTGGACAGGGAGGCTAATGAAAAACTGTTTTTT.

The table lists this clone with a few counts. The genes are TRBV6-1 and TRBJ2-7; 7 bases are a match to TRBD1. CDR1 is MNHNS and CDR2 is SASEGT in the germline V gene. CDR3 length equals 13 residues. V lost 8 bases, J lost 5 bases, and 9 bases stayed unmatched. This CDR3 is CASLGQPLDEQYF. The CDR3 nucleotides read TGTGCCAGCCTGGGACAGCCCTTGGACGAGCAGTACTTC.

The CDR3 nucleotides are TGTGCTAGTGGTTTGGAACTAGGGGGGACCCAGTACTTC. Amino acids: CASGLELGGTQYF. This chain joins TRBV12-5 and TRBJ2-5; a possible D gene is TRBD1 (6 bases). The germline V gene encodes CDR1 LGHNT and CDR2 FRNRAP. The germline V and J ends were trimmed by 1 base and 7 bases, with 10 bases remaining between them. This CDR3 has 13 residues.

The rearrangement links TRBV7-9 to TRBJ1-2; D is unclear. Germline V gene data show CDR1 as SEHNR and CDR2 as FQNEAQ (reference sequence). The CDR3 runs 13 residues. The V end lost 4 bases, the J end lost 5 bases, and 11 bases lay between the germline ends. This CDR3 is CASSSVGIYGYTF. CDR3 DNA sequence: TGTGCCAGCAGCTCAGTCGGGATTTATGGCTACACCTTC.

V and J are TRBV4-2 and TRBJ2-5; 7 nucleotides match TRBD1. J was trimmed by 4 bases and V by 0 bases; bases with no gene match: 14. This CDR3 has 18 amino acids. The germline V gene has CDR1 LGHNA and CDR2 YNFKEQ. CDR3 region: CASSQDLGFGRGTETQYF. CDR3 sequence (DNA): TGTGCCAGCAGCCAAGACTTAGGGTTCGGCAGGGGGACAGAGACCCAGTACTTC.

V is TRBV14 and J is TRBJ1-2, with 9 bases aligning to TRBD1. This CDR3 contains 14 residues. In germline, CDR1 is SGHDN, CDR2 FVKESK. J was trimmed by 6 bases and V by 4 bases; bases with no gene match: 6. The CDR3 DNA reads as TGTGCCAGCAGCCTAACAGGGGGCGCAGATGGCTACACCTTC. Encoded protein: CASSLTGGADGYTF.

The V and J genes are TRBV7-9 and TRBJ1-1; 9 bases align to TRBD1. V was clipped by 3 bases and J by 0 bases; unmatched bases: 2. The CDR3 has 15 residues. Germline values: CDR1 SEHNR, CDR2 FQNEAQ (reference sequence). CDR3 region: CASSLTGGMNTEAFF. The CDR3 nucleotides are TGTGCCAGCAGCTTGACAGGGGGGATGAACACTGAAGCTTTCTTT.

In the case of this clone: The same CDR3 can be traced to other DNA sequences in this sample. The chain couples TRBV5-4 to TRBJ2-7; D ambiguous. The CDR3 loop spans 11 amino acids. V lost 0 bases to trimming and J lost 6 bases, with 4 bases between them. Germline CDR1 SGHNT, CDR2 YYREEE (reference sequence). The CDR3 DNA follows: TGTGCCAGCAGCTTGGGGGCCGAGCAGTACTTC. As protein: CASSLGAEQYF.

V usage is TRBV10-3 and J usage is TRBJ2-3; weak D call: TRBD1 (5 bases). Germline V gene data show CDR1 as ENHRY and CDR2 as SYGVKD. The CDR3 spans 13 residues. The V end was cut by 2 bases, the J end by 2 bases, with 5 bases between. CDR3 in amino acids: CAISEGATDTQYF. CDR3 nucleotide sequence: TGTGCCATCAGTGAGGGGGCCACAGATACGCAGTATTTT.

The chain employs TRBV18 and TRBJ2-7, with TRBD2 as a possible D gene (6 bases). This CDR3 has 14 amino acids. V dropped 3 bases and J dropped 6 bases, with 15 bases sitting between them. CDR1 KGHSH and CDR2 LQKENI come from the germline V gene. The CDR3 bases are TGTGCCAGCTCACCTGGGGGGATAGCCAGCGAGCAGTACTTC. Translating it yields CASSPGGIASEQYF.

The CDR3 spells CASSEAGYGYTF. DNA of the CDR3: TGTGCCAGCAGTGAAGCAGGCTATGGCTACACCTTC. The chain employs TRBV6-5 and TRBJ1-2; D not certain. Trimming took 5 bases from V and 4 from J, leaving 8 bases between them. The CDR3 totals 12 residues. Per the germline V gene, CDR1 is MNHEY and CDR2 is SVGAGI.

CDR3 residues: CASSVDGQETQYF. CDR3 in DNA: TGTGCCAGCAGCGTAGACGGTCAAGAGACCCAGTACTTC. This chain joins TRBV9 and TRBJ2-5; D not certain. This CDR3 is 13 amino acids long. The germline V gene has CDR1 SGDLS and CDR2 YYNGEE. V was cut by 0 bases and J by 2 bases, with 5 bases left in between.

The chain links TRBV6-5 to TRBJ1-1; D might be TRBD1 (6 bases). The CDR3 length is 16 residues. Germline CDR1 is MNHEY and CDR2 is SVGAGI. Trimming removed 4 bases at V and 0 bases at J, with 15 bases between. DNA of the CDR3: TGTGCCAGCAGTTCCAGGGGCGGACTTATGAACACTGAAGCTTTCTTT. The encoded protein is CASSSRGGLMNTEAFF.

The rearrangement joins TRBV30 to TRBJ2-3; the match to TRBD2 covers 13 bases. V gave up 3 bases and J gave up 6 bases; unmatched junction bases: 12. The CDR3 is made up of 17 amino acids. Per the germline V gene, CDR1 is GTSNPN and CDR2 is SVGIG (reference sequence). The CDR3 loop is CAWSSSRTSGRSDTQYF. CDR3 coding DNA: TGTGCCTGGAGCTCCTCGAGGACTAGCGGGAGATCGGATACGCAGTATTTT. Full variable domain (remainder filled in from reference TRBV30 and TRBJ2-3): SQTIHQWPATLVQPVGSPLSLECTVEGTSNPNLYWYRQAAGRGLQLLFYSVGIGQISSEVPQNLSASRPQDRQFILSSKKLLLSDSGFYLCAWSSSRTSGRSDTQYFGPGTRLTVL.

The J gene is TRBJ1-2, the V gene TRBV30; D gene uncertain. The germline gives CDR1 GTSNPN, CDR2 SVGIG (reference sequence). Between the trimmed V and J ends, which lost 1 base and 8 bases, there was a span of 8 bases. The CDR3 consists of 11 residues. The CDR3 DNA is TGTGCCTGGAGTGCCCAGTTGGGCTACACCTTC. Translating it yields CAWSAQLGYTF.